These 17 T cell receptor beta chains share one sample of origin, sequenced in a study of PD-L1 blockade in urothelial cancer. Time point given: peripheral blood 6 weeks after treatment start. Only in-frame clones appear in the TCRdb table, and some are missing; sequencing was by immunoSEQ multiplex PCR. Of around 50,000 clones listed, around 82% are singletons. The sample consisted of PBMCs, taken around atezolizumab (anti-PD-L1) treatment. The receptors here all came from a man over 45 with urothelial cancer.

V and J are TRBV9 and TRBJ2-5; TRBD2 might be the D (7 bases). Germline lookup yields CDR1 SGDLS and CDR2 YYNGEE. The CDR3 sequence is 16 residues long. Trimming pared 3 bases from V and 5 bases from J, leaving 20 bases between. CDR3 sequence (DNA): TGTGCCAGCAGCGGCCGAGGGGGGGTAGGTGCGGAGACCCAGTACTTC. Translating it yields CASSGRGGVGAETQYF. Full variable domain (remainder filled in from reference TRBV9 and TRBJ2-5): DSGVTQTPKHLITATGQRVTLRCSPRSGDLSVYWYQQSLDQGLQFLIQYYNGEERAKGNILERFSAQQFPDLHSELNLSSLELGDSALYFCASSGRGGVGAETQYFGPGTRLLVL.

V gene TRBV29-1 combines with J gene TRBJ1-2; a possible D gene is TRBD1 (6 bases). This CDR3 spans 13 amino acids. CDR1 is SQVTM, CDR2 ANQGSEA, per germline. Trimming took 8 bases from V and 2 from J, leaving 15 bases between them. CDR3 bases: TGCAGCACGTCAGGGGAGAGCAACTATGGCTACACCTTC. Protein: CSTSGESNYGYTF.

The chain has TRBV19 and TRBJ1-2; TRBD1 agrees at 11 bases. The CDR3 length is 18 residues. Germline values: CDR1 LNHDA, CDR2 SQIVND (reference sequence). V gave up 3 bases and J gave up 4 bases; unmatched junction bases: 13. In DNA form, the CDR3 reads TGTGCCAGTAGTATCCGACGGACAGGGGGCGAATATAGCTATGGCTACACCTTC. This gives the protein CASSIRRTGGEYSYGYTF.

The chain joins TRBV7-9 to TRBJ1-2, with TRBD1 matching 7 bases. Losses at the gene ends were 5 bases for V and 0 bases for J; bases not matched to a gene: 12. The germline gives CDR1 SEHNR, CDR2 FQNEAQ (reference sequence). The CDR3 consists of 17 residues. CDR3 sequence: CASSLGTVSSTNYGYTF. DNA of the CDR3: TGTGCCAGCAGCCTAGGGACAGTCTCTTCCACTAACTATGGCTACACCTTC.

This chain links TRBV11-2 with TRBJ1-2, with D maybe TRBD1 (6 bases). The length of the CDR3 is 17 residues. From germline, CDR1 is SGHAT and CDR2 FQNNGV. The V and J ends lost 2 bases and 2 bases respectively, with 18 bases between them. CDR3 sequence: CASSLNLGQKLNYGYTF. CDR3 DNA: TGTGCCAGCAGCTTAAACCTTGGACAGAAACTCAACTATGGCTACACCTTC.

In its sample, this clone was seen a few times. The rearrangement uses TRBV30 and TRBJ2-3; 8 positions match TRBD1. The CDR3 extends over 17 amino acids. Germline CDR1 is GTSNPN and CDR2 is SVGIG (reference sequence). V trimming: 1 base; J trimming: 6 bases; junction bases outside the gene matches: 15. Here the CDR3 reads CAWSDLFTGGAKDTQYF. In DNA form, the CDR3 reads TGTGCCTGGAGTGACTTATTTACAGGGGGAGCTAAGGATACGCAGTATTTT.

The count of this clone is one. This sequence joins TRBV28 and TRBJ1-2, with a tentative D call TRBD1 (5 bases). Germline loops: CDR1 MDHEN, CDR2 SYDVKM. The ends were cut back, 3 bases at V and 4 bases at J, with 9 bases in the middle. This CDR3 spans 13 amino acids. The CDR3 sequence is CASSLSQVYGYTF. The CDR3 DNA is TGTGCCAGCAGTTTGTCACAGGTCTATGGCTACACCTTC.

In this sample, this clone turned up once. J is TRBJ2-1 and V is TRBV5-1; D gene unclear. The germline V and J ends were trimmed by 4 bases and 0 bases, with 14 bases remaining between them. The CDR3 is made up of 16 amino acids. Per the germline V gene, CDR1 is SGHRS and CDR2 is YFSETQ. The CDR3 DNA is TGCGCCAGCAGCCAGACAAGTACACGCTCCTACAATGAGCAGTTCTTC. It specifies CASSQTSTRSYNEQFF.

The chain joins TRBV6-5 to TRBJ1-1; D not resolved. Germline values: CDR1 MNHEY, CDR2 SVGAGI. There are 15 residues in the CDR3. V lost 2 bases, J lost 1 base, and 11 bases lay in between. The CDR3, as DNA: TGTGCCAGCAGTTACGCCCGGGTCGCGAACACTGAAGCTTTCTTT. Translated: CASSYARVANTEAFF.

This clone was seen only a few times. The chain is built from TRBV7-2 and TRBJ1-2, with TRBD1 identical over 7 bases. J lost 8 bases, V lost 4 bases, and 10 bases had no gene match. CDR3 size: 14 residues. Per germline, CDR1 SGHTA and CDR2 FQGNSA. CDR3 DNA: TGTGCCAGCAGCTCCCTCGCAGGGGGTGGAGGCTACACCTTC. Its translation: CASSSLAGGGGYTF. The full variable domain, its missing parts supplied by reference TRBV7-2 and TRBJ1-2, is GAGVSQSPSNKVTEKGKDVELRCDPISGHTALYWYRQSLGQGLEFLIYFQGNSAPDKSGLPSDRFSAERTGGSVSTLTIQRTQQEDSAVYLCASSSLAGGGGYTFGSGTRLTVV.

The chain joins TRBV5-1 to TRBJ2-5; 9 nucleotides align to TRBD2. In germline, CDR1 is SGHRS, CDR2 YFSETQ. CDR3 length equals 16 residues. V gave up 0 bases and J gave up 1 base; unmatched junction bases: 4. The CDR3 DNA sequence: TGCGCCAGCAGCTTGGCCGGGCGGGAGGGCCAAGAGACCCAGTACTTC. Amino acid sequence: CASSLAGREGQETQYF.

The rearrangement links TRBV25-1 to TRBJ2-2, with 8 bases that match TRBD1. The CDR3 loop spans 16 amino acids. Germline V lookup: CDR1 MGHDK, CDR2 SYGVNS. With 5 bases clipped from V and 4 bases from J, the junction kept 9 bases outside the gene matches. The CDR3 loop is CASSRLGQGSTGELFF. In nucleotides, the CDR3 is TGTGCCAGCAGTCGCCTTGGACAGGGATCCACCGGGGAGCTGTTTTTT.

The chain is built from TRBV4-3 and TRBJ1-5; TRBD1 matches at 9 bases. The CDR3 extends over 14 amino acids. Germline assignment: CDR1 LGHNA and CDR2 YSLEER. Trimming at V came to 4 bases and at J to 7 bases, leaving 5 bases not matched to a gene. The CDR3 DNA follows: TGCGCCAGCAGCCCGGGACAGGGTTGGCAGCCCCAGCATTTT. It translates to CASSPGQGWQPQHF.

The rearrangement uses TRBV19 and TRBJ2-2; tentatively, D is TRBD2 (6 bases). Trimming left V 8 bases short and J 6 bases short, with 25 bases between. Germline V gives CDR1 LNHDA, CDR2 SQIVND (reference sequence). The CDR3 is 17 amino acids. In DNA, the CDR3 is TGTGCCAGTTCGGGTCTGGCGGGGAGAATCGGCCCCGGGGAGCTGTTTTTT. Protein: CASSGLAGRIGPGELFF.

This chain connects TRBV27 to TRBJ1-1, with 8 positions matching TRBD1. There are 14 residues in the CDR3. Germline trimming cut 5 bases from V and 0 bases from J; bases unmatched to any gene: 2. The V gene's germline CDR1 is MNHEY and CDR2 SMNVEV (reference sequence). For the CDR3, the DNA is TGTGCCAGCAGTCCAGGGGGCGTGAACACTGAAGCTTTCTTT. This encodes CASSPGGVNTEAFF.

The sample holds one count of this clone. The chain carries TRBV7-2 and TRBJ2-7, with TRBD2 matching 13 bases. Trimming took 4 bases from V and 7 from J; bases not matched to a gene: 13. The CDR3 contains 17 residues. CDR1 and CDR2 from the germline V gene are SGHTA and FQGNSA. CDR3 in DNA: TGTGCCAGCAGCTCCAGGACTAGCGGGAGAGGTAATCGTGAGCAGTACTTC. As protein: CASSSRTSGRGNREQYF.

This chain connects TRBV2 to TRBJ1-3, with D possibly TRBD1 on 5 matching bases. V dropped 7 bases and J dropped 0 bases, with 13 bases sitting between them. Per the germline V gene, CDR1 is SNHLY and CDR2 is FYNNEI. The CDR3 loop spans 15 amino acids. CDR3 residues: CASTQGRHSGNTIYF. The CDR3 DNA is TGTGCCAGCACTCAGGGCCGCCACTCTGGAAACACCATATATTTT.